This T cell receptor beta chain was identified in a study of blood T cell repertoires in COVID-19. This CDR3 comprises 13 residues. The ends were cut back, 8 bases at V and 6 bases at J, with 13 bases in the middle. Germline values: CDR1 KGHSH, CDR2 LQKENI. The method was immunoSEQ multiplex PCR; TCRdb's version includes in-frame clones alone and lacks a portion of them. The sample consists of 60,000 to 85,000 clones, about four fifths of them appearing once. Input material: peripheral blood. The sequence was collected from a woman aged 55-75 years with acute or convalescent COVID-19. The rearrangement links TRBV18 to TRBJ2-2, with D possibly TRBD2 on 5 matching bases. CDR3 bases: TGTGCCAGCACACACCGGGATGCCGGGGAGCTGTTTTTT. This encodes CASTHRDAGELFF.